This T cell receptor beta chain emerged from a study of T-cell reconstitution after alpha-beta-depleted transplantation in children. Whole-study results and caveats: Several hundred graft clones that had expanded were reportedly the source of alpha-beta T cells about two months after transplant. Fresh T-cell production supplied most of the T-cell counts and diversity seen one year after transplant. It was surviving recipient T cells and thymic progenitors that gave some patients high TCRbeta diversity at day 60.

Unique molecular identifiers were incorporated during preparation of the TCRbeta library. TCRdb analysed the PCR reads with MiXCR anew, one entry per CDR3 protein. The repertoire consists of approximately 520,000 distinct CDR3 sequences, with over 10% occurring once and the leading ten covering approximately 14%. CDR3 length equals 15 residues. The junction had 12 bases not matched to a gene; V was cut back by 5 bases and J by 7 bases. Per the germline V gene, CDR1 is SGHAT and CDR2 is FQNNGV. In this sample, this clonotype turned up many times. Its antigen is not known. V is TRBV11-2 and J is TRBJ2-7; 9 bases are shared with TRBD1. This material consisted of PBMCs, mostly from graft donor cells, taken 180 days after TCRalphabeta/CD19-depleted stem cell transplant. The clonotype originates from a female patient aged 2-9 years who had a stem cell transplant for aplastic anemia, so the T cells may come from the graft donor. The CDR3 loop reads CASSPIYRGLREQYF. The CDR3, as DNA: TGTGCCAGCAGCCCGATCTACAGGGGGCTTAGGGAGCAGTACTTC.